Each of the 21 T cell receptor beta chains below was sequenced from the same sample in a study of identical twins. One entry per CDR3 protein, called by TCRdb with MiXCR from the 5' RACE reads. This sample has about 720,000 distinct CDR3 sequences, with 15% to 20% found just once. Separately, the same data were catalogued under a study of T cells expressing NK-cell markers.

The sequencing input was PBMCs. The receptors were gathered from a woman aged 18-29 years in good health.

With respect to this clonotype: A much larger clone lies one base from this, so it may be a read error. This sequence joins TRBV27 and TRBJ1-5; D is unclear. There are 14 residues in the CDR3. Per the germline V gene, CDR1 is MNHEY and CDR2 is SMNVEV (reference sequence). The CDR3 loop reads CASSLWGSDQPQHF. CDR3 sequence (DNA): TGTGCCAGCAGTTTATGGGGTAGCGATCAGCCCCAGCATTTT.

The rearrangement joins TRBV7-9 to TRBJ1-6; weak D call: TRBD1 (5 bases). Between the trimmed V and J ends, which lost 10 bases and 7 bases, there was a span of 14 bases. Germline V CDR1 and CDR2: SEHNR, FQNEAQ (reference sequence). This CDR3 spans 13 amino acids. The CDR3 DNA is TGTGCCACCGTCGGGACGGCAAATTCACCCCTCCACTTT. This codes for CATVGTANSPLHF.

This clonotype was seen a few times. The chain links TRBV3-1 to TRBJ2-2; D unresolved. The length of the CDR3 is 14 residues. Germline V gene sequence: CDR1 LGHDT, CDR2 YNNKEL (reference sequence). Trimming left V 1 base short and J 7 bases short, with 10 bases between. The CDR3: CASSQVLGGGELFF. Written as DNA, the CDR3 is TGTGCCAGCAGCCAAGTGCTGGGCGGCGGGGAGCTGTTTTTT.

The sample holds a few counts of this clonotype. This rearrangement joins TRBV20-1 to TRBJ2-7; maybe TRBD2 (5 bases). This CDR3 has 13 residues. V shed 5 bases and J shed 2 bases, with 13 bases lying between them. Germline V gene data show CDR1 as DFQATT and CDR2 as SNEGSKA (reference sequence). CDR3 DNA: TGCAGTGCTGAGGACTTGGCCGCCTACGAGCAGTACTTC. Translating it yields CSAEDLAAYEQYF.

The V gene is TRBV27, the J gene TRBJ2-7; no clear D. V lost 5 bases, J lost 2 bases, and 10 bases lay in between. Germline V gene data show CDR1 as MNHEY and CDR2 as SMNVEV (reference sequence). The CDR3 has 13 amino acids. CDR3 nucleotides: TGTGCCAGCAGTCGTAAAACCGCCTACGAGCAGTACTTC. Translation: CASSRKTAYEQYF.

This CDR3 reads CSASGASWGETQYF. In DNA, the CDR3 is TGCAGTGCTAGTGGGGCTAGCTGGGGAGAGACCCAGTACTTC. The genes are TRBV20-1 and TRBJ2-5, with D perhaps assigned TRBD1 or TRBD2 (5 bases each). V gave up 3 bases and J gave up 4 bases, with 15 bases separating them. This CDR3 region has 14 residues. Germline CDR1 reads DFQATT; CDR2 reads SNEGSKA (reference sequence).

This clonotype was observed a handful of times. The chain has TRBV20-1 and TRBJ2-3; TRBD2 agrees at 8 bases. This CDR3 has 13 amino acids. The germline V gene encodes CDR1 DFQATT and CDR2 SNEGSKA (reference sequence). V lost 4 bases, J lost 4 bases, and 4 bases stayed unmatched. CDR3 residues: CSATVSGADTQYF. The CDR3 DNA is TGCAGTGCTACTGTTAGCGGGGCAGATACGCAGTATTTT.

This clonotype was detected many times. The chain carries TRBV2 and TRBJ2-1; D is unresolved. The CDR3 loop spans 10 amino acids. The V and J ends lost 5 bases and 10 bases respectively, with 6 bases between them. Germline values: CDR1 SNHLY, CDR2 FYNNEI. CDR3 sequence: CASSLREQFF. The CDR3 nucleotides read TGTGCCAGCAGTCTTCGGGAGCAGTTCTTC.

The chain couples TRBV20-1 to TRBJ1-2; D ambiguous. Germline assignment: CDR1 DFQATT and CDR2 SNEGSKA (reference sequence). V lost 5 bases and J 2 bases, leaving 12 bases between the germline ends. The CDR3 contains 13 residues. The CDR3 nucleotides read TGCAGTGCTTTCCAGAGAGGGAACTATGGCTACACCTTC. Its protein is CSAFQRGNYGYTF.

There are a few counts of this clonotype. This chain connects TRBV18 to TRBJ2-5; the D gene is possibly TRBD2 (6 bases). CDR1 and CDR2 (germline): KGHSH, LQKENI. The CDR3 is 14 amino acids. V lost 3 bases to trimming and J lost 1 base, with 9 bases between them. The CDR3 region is CASSPGLGQETQYF. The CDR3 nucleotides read TGTGCCAGCTCACCGGGACTGGGCCAAGAGACCCAGTACTTC.

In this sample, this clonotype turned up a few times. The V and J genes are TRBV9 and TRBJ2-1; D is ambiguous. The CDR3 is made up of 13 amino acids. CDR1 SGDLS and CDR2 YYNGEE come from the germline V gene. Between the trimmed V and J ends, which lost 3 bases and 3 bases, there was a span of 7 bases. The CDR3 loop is CASSGTVYNEQFF. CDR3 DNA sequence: TGTGCCAGCAGCGGAACTGTCTACAATGAGCAGTTCTTC. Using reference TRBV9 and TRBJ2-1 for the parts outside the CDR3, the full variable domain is DSGVTQTPKHLITATGQRVTLRCSPRSGDLSVYWYQQSLDQGLQFLIQYYNGEERAKGNILERFSAQQFPDLHSELNLSSLELGDSALYFCASSGTVYNEQFFGPGTRLTVL.

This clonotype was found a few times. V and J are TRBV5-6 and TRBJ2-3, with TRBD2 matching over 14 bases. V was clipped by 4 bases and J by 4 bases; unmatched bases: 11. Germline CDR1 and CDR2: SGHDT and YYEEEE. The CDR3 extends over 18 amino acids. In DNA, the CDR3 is TGTGCCAGCAGCGGGCCGGGACTAGCGGGGGATAACGCAGATACGCAGTATTTT. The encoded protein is CASSGPGLAGDNADTQYF.

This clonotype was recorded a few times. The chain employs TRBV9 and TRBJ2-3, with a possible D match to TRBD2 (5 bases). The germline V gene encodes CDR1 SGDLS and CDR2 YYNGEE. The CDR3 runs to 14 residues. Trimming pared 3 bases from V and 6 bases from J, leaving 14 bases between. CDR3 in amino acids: CASSGRSTTDTQYF. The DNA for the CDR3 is TGTGCCAGCAGCGGGCGGTCGACTACCGATACGCAGTATTTT.

The CDR3 nucleotides are TGTGCCACCAGCAGGGGACAGGGAGGAAAGACCGGGGAGCTGTTTTTT. Amino acids: CATSRGQGGKTGELFF. V usage is TRBV15 and J usage is TRBJ2-2; 9 bases align to TRBD1. Germline V gives CDR1 LNHNV, CDR2 YYDKDF (reference sequence). The CDR3 covers 16 residues. V shed 3 bases and J 5 bases; nucleotides not matched to a gene: 7.

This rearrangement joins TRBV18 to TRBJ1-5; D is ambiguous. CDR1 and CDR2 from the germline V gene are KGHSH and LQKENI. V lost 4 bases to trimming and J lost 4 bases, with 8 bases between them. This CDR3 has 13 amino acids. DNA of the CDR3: TGTGCCAGCTCACAAGAGATGAATCAGCCCCAGCATTTT. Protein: CASSQEMNQPQHF.

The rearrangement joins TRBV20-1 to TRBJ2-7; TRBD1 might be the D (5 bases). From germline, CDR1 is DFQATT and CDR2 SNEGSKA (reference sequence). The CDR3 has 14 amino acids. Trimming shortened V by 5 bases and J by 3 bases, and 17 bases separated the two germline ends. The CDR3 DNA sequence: TGCAGTGCTCCTCAGAAAGGGGTGGGCTACGAGCAGTACTTC. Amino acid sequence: CSAPQKGVGYEQYF.

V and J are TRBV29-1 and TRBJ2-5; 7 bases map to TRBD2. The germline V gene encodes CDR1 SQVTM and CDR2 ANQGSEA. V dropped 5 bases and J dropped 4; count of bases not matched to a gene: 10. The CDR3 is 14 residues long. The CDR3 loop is CSVKTPGGGETQYF. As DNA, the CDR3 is TGCAGCGTTAAGACCCCGGGCGGGGGAGAGACCCAGTACTTC. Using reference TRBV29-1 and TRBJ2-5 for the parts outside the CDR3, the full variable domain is SAVISQKPSRDICQRGTSLTIQCQVDSQVTMMFWYRQQPGQSLTLIATANQGSEATYESGFVIDKFPISRPNLTFSTLTVSNMSPEDSSIYLCSVKTPGGGETQYFGPGTRLLVL.

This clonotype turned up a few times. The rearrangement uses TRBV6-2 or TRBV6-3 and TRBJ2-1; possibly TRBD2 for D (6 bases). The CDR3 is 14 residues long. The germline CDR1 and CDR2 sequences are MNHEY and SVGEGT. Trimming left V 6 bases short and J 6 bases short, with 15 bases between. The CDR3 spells CASRSELALNEQFF. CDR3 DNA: TGTGCCAGCAGAAGCGAACTAGCTCTCAATGAGCAGTTCTTC.

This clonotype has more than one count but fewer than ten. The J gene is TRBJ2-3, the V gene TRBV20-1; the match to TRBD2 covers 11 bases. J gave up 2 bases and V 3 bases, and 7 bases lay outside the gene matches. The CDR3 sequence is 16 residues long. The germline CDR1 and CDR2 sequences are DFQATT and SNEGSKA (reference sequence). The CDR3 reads CSASRRLAGLTDTQYF. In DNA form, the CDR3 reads TGCAGTGCTAGCCGCCGACTAGCGGGACTCACAGATACGCAGTATTTT.

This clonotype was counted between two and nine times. The CDR3 region has the DNA TGTGCCAGCAGTTACAGGTCGGGGACCCAGTACTTC. It specifies CASSYRSGTQYF. This chain uses TRBV6-5 with TRBJ2-5, with unresolved D. Trimming pared 2 bases from V and 7 bases from J, leaving 8 bases between. The germline CDR1 and CDR2 sequences are MNHEY and SVGAGI. The CDR3 loop spans 12 amino acids.

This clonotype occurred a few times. The CDR3 region has the DNA TGTGCCAGCAGGAGAGTCGGCTACACCTTC. Translated: CASRRVGYTF. The chain recombines TRBV2 with TRBJ1-2; D is unclear. V shed 6 bases and J shed 8 bases, with 7 bases lying between them. Germline values: CDR1 SNHLY, CDR2 FYNNEI. The CDR3 extends over 10 amino acids.